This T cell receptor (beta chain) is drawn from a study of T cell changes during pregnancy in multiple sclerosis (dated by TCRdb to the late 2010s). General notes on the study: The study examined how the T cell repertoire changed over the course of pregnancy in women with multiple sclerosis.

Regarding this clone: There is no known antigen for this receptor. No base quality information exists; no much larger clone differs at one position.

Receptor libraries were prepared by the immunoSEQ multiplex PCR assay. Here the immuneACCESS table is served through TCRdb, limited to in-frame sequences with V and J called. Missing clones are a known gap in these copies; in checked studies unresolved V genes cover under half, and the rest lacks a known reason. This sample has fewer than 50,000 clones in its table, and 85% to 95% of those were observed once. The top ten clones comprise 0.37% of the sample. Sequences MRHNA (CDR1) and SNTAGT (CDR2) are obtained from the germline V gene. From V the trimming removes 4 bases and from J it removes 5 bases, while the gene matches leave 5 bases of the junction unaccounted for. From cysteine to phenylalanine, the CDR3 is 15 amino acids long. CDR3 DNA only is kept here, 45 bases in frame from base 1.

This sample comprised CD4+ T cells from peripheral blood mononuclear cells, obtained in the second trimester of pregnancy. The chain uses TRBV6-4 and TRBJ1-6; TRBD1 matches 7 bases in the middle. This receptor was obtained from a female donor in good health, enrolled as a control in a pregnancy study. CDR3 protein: CASSASGGHNSPLHF. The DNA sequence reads TGTGCCAGCAGTGCGTCAGGGGGACATAATTCACCCCTCCACTTT.